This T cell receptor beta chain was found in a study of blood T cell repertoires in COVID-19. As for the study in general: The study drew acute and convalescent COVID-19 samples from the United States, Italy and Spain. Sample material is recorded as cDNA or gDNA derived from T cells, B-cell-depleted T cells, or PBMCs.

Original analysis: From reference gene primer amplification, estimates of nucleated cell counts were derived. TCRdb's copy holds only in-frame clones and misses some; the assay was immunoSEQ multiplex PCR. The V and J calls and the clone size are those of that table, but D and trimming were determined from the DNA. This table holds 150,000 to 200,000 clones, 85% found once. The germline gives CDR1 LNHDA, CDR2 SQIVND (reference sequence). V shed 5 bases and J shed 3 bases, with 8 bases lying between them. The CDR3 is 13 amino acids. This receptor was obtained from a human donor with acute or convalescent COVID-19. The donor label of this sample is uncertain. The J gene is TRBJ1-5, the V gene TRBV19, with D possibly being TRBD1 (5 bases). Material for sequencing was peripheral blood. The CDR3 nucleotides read TGTGCCAGTAGTCCAGGGATCAATCAGCCCCAGCATTTT. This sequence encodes CASSPGINQPQHF.